What follows describes a single T cell receptor (beta chain). Antigen unknown. This sample was taken from a study of T-cell memory formation after mild COVID-19. The study, taken as a whole, reports: Largely, contracting CD4+ clones fell within CM and EM, and contracting CD8+ clones within EMRA.

TCRdb processed the 5' RACE reads anew with MiXCR; each CDR3 protein has one entry. The sample yields 540,000 or so distinct CDR3 sequences, around 20% seen once. The junction had 6 bases not matched to a gene; V was cut back by 5 bases and J by 0 bases. Germline CDR1 WSHSY, CDR2 SAAADI. This CDR3 comprises 15 residues. Sequences were obtained from PBMCs or a T cell subset sorted from them (not recorded which). The chain carries TRBV10-2 and TRBJ2-7; TRBD1 agrees at 8 bases. The receptor was derived from an adult woman who had mild COVID-19 (a few samples of this study predate the infection). Cell type and time point are not known. The DNA of the CDR3 is TGCGCCAGCAGTCCTTGGACAGGGTACTCCTACGAGCAGTACTTC. Its translation is CASSPWTGYSYEQYF.